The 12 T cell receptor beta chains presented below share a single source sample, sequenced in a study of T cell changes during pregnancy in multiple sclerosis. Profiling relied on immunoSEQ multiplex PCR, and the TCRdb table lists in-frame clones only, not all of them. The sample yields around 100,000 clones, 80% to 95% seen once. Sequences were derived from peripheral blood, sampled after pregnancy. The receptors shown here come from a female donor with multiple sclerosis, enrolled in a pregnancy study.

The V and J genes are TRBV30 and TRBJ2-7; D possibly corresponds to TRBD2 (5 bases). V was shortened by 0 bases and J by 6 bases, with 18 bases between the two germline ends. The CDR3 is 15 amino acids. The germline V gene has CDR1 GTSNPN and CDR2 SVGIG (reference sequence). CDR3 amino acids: CAWSVPQVARGEQYF. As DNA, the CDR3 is TGTGCCTGGAGTGTACCTCAGGTTGCACGGGGCGAGCAGTACTTC.

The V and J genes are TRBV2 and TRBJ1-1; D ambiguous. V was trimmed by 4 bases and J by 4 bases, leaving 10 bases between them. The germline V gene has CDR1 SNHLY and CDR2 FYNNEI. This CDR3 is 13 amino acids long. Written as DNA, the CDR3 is TGTGCCAGCAGTGGGGCGGGCTCCACTGAAGCTTTCTTT. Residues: CASSGAGSTEAFF. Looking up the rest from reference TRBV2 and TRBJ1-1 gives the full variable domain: EPEVTQTPSHQVTQMGQEVILRCVPISNHLYFYWYRQILGQKVEFLVSFYNNEISEKSEIFDDQFSVERPDGSNFTLKIRSTKLEDSAMYFCASSGAGSTEAFFGQGTRLTVV.

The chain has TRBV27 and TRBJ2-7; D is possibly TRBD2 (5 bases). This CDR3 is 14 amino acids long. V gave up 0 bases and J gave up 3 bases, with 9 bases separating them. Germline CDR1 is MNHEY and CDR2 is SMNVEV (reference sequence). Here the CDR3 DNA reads TGTGCCAGCAGTTTATCAGGACTCCTCTACGAGCAGTACTTC. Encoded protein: CASSLSGLLYEQYF.

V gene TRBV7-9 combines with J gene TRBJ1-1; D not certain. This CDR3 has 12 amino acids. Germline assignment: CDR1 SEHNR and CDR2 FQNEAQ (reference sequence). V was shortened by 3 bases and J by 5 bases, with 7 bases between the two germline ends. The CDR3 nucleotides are TGTGCCAGCAGCTTCCGCAGTACTGAAGCTTTCTTT. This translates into CASSFRSTEAFF. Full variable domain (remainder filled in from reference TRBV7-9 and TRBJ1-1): DTGVSQNPRHKITKRGQNVTFRCDPISEHNRLYWYRQTLGQGPEFLTYFQNEAQLEKSRLLSDRFSAERPKGSFSTLEIQRTEQGDSAMYLCASSFRSTEAFFGQGTRLTVV.

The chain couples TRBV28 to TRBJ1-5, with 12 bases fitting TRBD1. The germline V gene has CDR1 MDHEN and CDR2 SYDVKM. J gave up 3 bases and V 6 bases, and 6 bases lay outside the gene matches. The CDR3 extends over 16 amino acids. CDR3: CASSPGTGGVNQPQHF. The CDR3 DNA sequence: TGTGCCAGCAGCCCTGGGACAGGGGGCGTCAATCAGCCCCAGCATTTT.

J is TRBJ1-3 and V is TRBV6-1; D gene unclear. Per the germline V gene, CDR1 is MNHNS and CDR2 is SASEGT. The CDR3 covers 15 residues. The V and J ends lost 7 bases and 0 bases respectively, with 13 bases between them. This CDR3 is CASTPLGLSGNTIYF. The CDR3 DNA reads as TGTGCCAGCACCCCACTGGGCCTCTCTGGAAACACCATATATTTT.

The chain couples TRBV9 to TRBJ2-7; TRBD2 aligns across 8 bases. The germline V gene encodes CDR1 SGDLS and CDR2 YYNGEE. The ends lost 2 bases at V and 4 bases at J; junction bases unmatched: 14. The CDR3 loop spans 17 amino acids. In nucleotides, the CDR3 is TGTGCCAGCAGCGTCGGGGTTAGCGGGAAGGGGTCGTACGAGCAGTACTTC. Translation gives CASSVGVSGKGSYEQYF.

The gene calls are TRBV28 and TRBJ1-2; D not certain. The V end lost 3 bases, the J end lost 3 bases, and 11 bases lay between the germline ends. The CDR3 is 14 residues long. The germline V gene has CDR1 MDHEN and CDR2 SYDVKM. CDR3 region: CASSFGGVYYGYTF. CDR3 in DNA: TGTGCCAGCAGTTTTGGAGGTGTTTACTATGGCTACACCTTC.

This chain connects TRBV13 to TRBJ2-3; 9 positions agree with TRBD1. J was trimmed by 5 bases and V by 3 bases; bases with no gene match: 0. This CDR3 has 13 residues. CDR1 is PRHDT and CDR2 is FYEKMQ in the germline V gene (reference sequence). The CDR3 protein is CASSLTGGDTQYF. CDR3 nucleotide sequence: TGTGCCAGCAGCTTGACAGGGGGAGATACGCAGTATTTT.

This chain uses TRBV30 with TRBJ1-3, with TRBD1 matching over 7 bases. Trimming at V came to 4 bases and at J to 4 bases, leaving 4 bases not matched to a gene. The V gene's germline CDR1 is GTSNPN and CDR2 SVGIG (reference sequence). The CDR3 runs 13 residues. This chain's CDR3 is CAWTGTAGNTIYF. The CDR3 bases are TGTGCCTGGACCGGGACAGCAGGAAACACCATATATTTT.

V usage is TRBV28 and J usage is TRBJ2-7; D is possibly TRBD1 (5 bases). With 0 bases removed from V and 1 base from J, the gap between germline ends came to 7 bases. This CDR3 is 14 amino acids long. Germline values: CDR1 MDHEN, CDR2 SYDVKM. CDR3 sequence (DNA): TGTGCCAGCAGTTTATGGGACAAATCCTACGAGCAGTACTTC. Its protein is CASSLWDKSYEQYF.

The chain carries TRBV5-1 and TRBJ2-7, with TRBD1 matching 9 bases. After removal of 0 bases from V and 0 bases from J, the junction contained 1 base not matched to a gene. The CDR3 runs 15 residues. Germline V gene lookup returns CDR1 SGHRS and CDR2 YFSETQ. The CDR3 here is CASSLGGQGSYEQYF. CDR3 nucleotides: TGCGCCAGCAGCTTGGGGGGACAGGGCTCCTACGAGCAGTACTTC.